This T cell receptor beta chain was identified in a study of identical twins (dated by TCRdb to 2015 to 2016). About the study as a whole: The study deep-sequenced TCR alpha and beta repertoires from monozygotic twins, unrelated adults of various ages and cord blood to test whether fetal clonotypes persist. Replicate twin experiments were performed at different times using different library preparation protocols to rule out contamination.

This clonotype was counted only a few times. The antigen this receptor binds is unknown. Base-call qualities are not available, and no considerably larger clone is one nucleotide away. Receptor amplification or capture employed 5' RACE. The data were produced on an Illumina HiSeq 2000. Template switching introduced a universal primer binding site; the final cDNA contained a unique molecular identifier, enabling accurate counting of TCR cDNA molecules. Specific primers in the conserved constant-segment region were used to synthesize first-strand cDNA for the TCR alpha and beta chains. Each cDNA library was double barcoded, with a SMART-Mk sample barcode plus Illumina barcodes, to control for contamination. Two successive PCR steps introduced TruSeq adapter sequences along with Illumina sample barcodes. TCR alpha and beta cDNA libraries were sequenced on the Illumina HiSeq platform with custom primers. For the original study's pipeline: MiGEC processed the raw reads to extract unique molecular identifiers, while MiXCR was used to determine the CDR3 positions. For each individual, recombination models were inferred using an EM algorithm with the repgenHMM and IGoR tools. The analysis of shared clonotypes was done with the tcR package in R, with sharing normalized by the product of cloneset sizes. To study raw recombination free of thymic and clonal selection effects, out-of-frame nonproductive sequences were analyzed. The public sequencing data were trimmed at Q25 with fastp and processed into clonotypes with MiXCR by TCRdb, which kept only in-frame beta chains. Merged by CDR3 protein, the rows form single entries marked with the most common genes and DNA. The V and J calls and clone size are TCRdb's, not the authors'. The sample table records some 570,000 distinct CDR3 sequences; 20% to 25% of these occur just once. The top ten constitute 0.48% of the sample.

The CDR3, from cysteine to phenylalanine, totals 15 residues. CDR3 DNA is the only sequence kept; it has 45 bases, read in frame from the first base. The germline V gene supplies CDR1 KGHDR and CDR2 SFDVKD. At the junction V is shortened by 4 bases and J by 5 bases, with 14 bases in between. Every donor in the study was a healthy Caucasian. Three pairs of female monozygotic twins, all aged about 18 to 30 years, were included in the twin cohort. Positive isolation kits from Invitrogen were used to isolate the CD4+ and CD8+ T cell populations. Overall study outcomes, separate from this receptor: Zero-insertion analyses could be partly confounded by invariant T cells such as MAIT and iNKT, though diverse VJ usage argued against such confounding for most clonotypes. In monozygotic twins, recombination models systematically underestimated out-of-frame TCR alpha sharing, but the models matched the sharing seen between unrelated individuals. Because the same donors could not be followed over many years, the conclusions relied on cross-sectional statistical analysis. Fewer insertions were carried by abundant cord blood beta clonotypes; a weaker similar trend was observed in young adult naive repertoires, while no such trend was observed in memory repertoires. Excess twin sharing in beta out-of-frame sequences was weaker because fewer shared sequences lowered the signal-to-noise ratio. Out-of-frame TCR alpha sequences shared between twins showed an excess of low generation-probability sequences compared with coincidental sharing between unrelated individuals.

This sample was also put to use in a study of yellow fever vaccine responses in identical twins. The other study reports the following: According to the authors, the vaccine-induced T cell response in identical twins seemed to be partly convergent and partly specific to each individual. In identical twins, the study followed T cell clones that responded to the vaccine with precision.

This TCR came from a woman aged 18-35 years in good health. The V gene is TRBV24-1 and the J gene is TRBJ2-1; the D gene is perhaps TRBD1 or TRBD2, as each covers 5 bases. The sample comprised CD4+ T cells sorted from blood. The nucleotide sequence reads TGTGCCACCAGTGAGCCGGGACGGGGAAACAATGAGCAGTTCTTC. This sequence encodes CATSEPGRGNNEQFF.